Below, 15 T cell receptor beta chains from the same sample are listed, as sequenced in a study of T cell responses to AZD1222 COVID-19 vaccine. The table came from immunoSEQ multiplex PCR; TCRdb's copy has only in-frame clones and leaves some out. This repertoire shows about 150,000 clones, approximately 91% found once; its top ten account for 1.5%. Sequencing used peripheral blood, obtained 28 days after the second AZD1222 dose. These receptors originate from an adult who received the AZD1222 COVID-19 vaccine.

The chain links TRBV6-5 to TRBJ1-1; TRBD1 agrees at 7 bases. This CDR3 has 15 residues. J was trimmed by 3 bases and V by 5 bases; bases with no gene match: 9. Germline CDR1 is MNHEY and CDR2 is SVGAGI. CDR3 sequence: CASSRQQGLDTEAFF. The CDR3 coding sequence is TGTGCCAGCAGTCGCCAACAGGGGTTGGACACTGAAGCTTTCTTT.

Here the CDR3 DNA reads TGTGCCAGCACCCCGGGGCGGTCCCAAGAGACCCAGTACTTC. It encodes CASTPGRSQETQYF. This chain links TRBV7-9 with TRBJ2-5; D possibly matches TRBD1 or TRBD2 (5 bases each). The CDR3 consists of 14 residues. V was cut by 7 bases and J by 1 base, with 13 bases left in between. Germline V CDR1 and CDR2: SEHNR, FQNEAQ (reference sequence).

This clone was counted between two and nine times. The chain has TRBV30 and TRBJ2-4, with a weak D call TRBD2 (5 bases). Germline loops: CDR1 GTSNPN, CDR2 SVGIG (reference sequence). CDR3 length: 11 amino acids. V was pared by 3 bases and J by 7 bases, with 7 bases between. The CDR3 DNA sequence: TGTGCCTGGAGGGGAGTGAACATTCAGTACTTC. Encoded protein: CAWRGVNIQYF.

The V call is TRBV16, the J call TRBJ1-2; weak D call: TRBD1 (6 bases). This CDR3 is 13 amino acids long. The ends were cut back, 4 bases at V and 4 bases at J, with 10 bases in the middle. Germline V lookup: CDR1 KGHSY, CDR2 FQNENV. The CDR3 sequence is CASSPGQSYGYTF. The CDR3 coding sequence is TGTGCCAGCAGCCCAGGACAGAGCTATGGCTACACCTTC.

DNA of the CDR3: TGTGCCAGCAGCTTAACGTGGGCTCCCCCCCTTGGCAATGAGCAGTTCTTC. This translates into CASSLTWAPPLGNEQFF. The rearrangement uses TRBV7-3 and TRBJ2-1; no clear D gene. Germline CDR1 is SGHTA and CDR2 is FQGTGA. The CDR3 consists of 17 residues. The V gene lost 0 bases and the J gene lost 6 bases, with 18 bases spanning the gap.

The chain has TRBV3-1 (or the pseudogene TRBV3-2) and TRBJ1-5, with D possibly matching TRBD1 (6 bases). Trimming pared 0 bases from V and 4 bases from J, leaving 13 bases between. Germline assignment: CDR1 LGHDT and CDR2 YNNKEL (reference sequence). CDR3 length: 16 residues. The CDR3 DNA reads TGTGCCAGCAGCCAAGACTCAACAGGGAGAAATCAGCCCCAGCATTTT. The encoded protein is CASSQDSTGRNQPQHF.

The V call is TRBV5-5, the J call TRBJ1-4; D might be TRBD1 (5 bases). Trimming stripped 2 bases from V and 2 bases from J, with 13 bases between. The CDR3 length is 16 residues. The germline gives CDR1 SGHKS, CDR2 YYEKEE (reference sequence). CDR3 DNA: TGTGCCAGCAGCTTTTCCGGGGCGACTACTAATGAAAAACTGTTTTTT. It codes for CASSFSGATTNEKLFF.

The chain couples TRBV7-6 to TRBJ2-7; 8 nucleotides line up with TRBD1. The V gene's germline CDR1 is SGHVS and CDR2 FNYEAQ. This CDR3 has 16 residues. The junction had 7 bases not matched to a gene; V was cut back by 1 base and J by 2 bases. The CDR3 DNA reads TGTGCCAGCAGCTTAGGCCGCACAGGGGGTCCCTACGAGCAGTACTTC. Translated, it gives CASSLGRTGGPYEQYF. The complete variable domain, with remaining parts taken from reference TRBV7-6 and TRBJ2-7, reads GAGVSQSPRYKVTKRGQDVALRCDPISGHVSLYWYRQALGQGPEFLTYFNYEAQQDKSGLPNDRFSAERPEGSISTLTIQRTEQRDSAMYRCASSLGRTGGPYEQYFGPGTRLTVT.

The rearrangement joins TRBV19 to TRBJ2-2; 8 bases line up with TRBD2. The CDR3 contains 17 residues. V lost 2 bases and J lost 4; bases outside the gene matches: 9. The germline gives CDR1 LNHDA, CDR2 SQIVND (reference sequence). DNA of the CDR3: TGTGCCAGTAGTATATTGGCAGCGGGAGTGGGCACCGGGGAGCTGTTTTTT. It specifies CASSILAAGVGTGELFF.

CDR3 in amino acids: CASSQGSSGGETQYF. The CDR3 bases are TGTGCCAGCAGCCAAGGCTCTAGCGGGGGGGAGACCCAGTACTTC. This sequence joins TRBV4-2 and TRBJ2-5; 11 bases fit TRBD2. Looked up from germline, CDR1 is LGHNA and CDR2 is YNFKEQ. The CDR3 covers 15 residues. V lost 1 base, J lost 5 bases, and 3 bases stayed unmatched.

The chain carries TRBV3-1 (or the pseudogene TRBV3-2) and TRBJ2-7; D might be TRBD1 (6 bases). The CDR3 covers 15 residues. Germline V gene lookup returns CDR1 LGHDT and CDR2 YNNKEL (reference sequence). Trimming took off 1 base at V and 1 base at J, with 11 bases between the two ends. The chain's CDR3 is CASSQGDILSYEQYF. The CDR3 nucleotides are TGTGCCAGCAGCCAAGGGGACATCCTTTCCTACGAGCAGTACTTC.

The rearrangement links TRBV6-4 to TRBJ1-1; 8 bases match TRBD1. CDR3 length: 14 residues. CDR1 is MRHNA, CDR2 SNTAGT, per germline. V shed 8 bases, J shed 0 bases, and the junction held 5 bases outside the gene matches. The CDR3 coding sequence is TGTGCCAGCCGGCAGGGGGCAATGAACACTGAAGCTTTCTTT. It translates to CASRQGAMNTEAFF.

The rearrangement uses TRBV12-2 and TRBJ2-7. TRBV12-2 is classified as a pseudogene. The CDR3 loop spans 15 amino acids. The CDR3 DNA reads as TGTGCAAGTCGCTTAGAGGGCAGCCCCCCTAACGAGCAGTACTTC. Amino acid sequence: CASRLEGSPPNEQYF.

The V gene is TRBV28, the J gene TRBJ1-2, with 7 positions matching TRBD1. V lost 0 bases to trimming and J lost 0 bases; unmatched junction nucleotides: 4. Germline CDR1 reads MDHEN; CDR2 reads SYDVKM. The CDR3 consists of 16 residues. CDR3 protein: CASSLWPGQANYGYTF. As DNA, the CDR3 is TGTGCCAGCAGTTTATGGCCAGGACAGGCTAACTATGGCTACACCTTC.

The genes are TRBV6-1 and TRBJ1-1; D not certain. Germline V gene lookup returns CDR1 MNHNS and CDR2 SASEGT. The ends were cut back, 3 bases at V and 3 bases at J, with 11 bases in the middle. The CDR3 is made up of 14 amino acids. The CDR3 spells CASSERTVDTEAFF. The DNA of the CDR3 is TGTGCCAGCAGTGAGAGGACGGTGGACACTGAAGCTTTCTTT.